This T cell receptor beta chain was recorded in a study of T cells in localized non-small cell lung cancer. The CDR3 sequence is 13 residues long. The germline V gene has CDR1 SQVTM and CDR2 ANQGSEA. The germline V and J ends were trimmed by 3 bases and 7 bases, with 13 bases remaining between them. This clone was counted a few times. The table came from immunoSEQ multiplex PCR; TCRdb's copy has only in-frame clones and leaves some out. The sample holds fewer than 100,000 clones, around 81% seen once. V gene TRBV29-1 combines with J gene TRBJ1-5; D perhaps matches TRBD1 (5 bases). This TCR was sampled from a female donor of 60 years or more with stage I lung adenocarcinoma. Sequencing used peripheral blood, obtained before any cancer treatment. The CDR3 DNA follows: TGCAGCGTTGAGCCGGGGCCAGGCCAGCCCCAGCATTTT. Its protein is CSVEPGPGQPQHF.